A single sample is the source of the 13 T cell receptor beta chains below, sequenced in a study of shared clonotypes between healthy human individuals. Only CD45RO-negative cells positively selected for CCR7 counted as naive CD8 cells, so terminally differentiated effector memory CD45RA+ cells were excluded. Sequenced by immunoSEQ multiplex PCR; TCRdb stores in-frame clones only, minus some. The repertoire includes about 2.1 million clones, about 93% of them detected once, and about 1.7% sits in the top ten. Sequenced: naive CD8+ T cells from PBMCs. The receptors originated from a man aged 18 to 29 in good health. Some clones in this sample may be carry-over from other donors' samples.

V usage is TRBV5-4 and J usage is TRBJ1-1; D is unresolved. Trimming removed 1 base from V and 3 bases from J, with 13 bases in between. Germline V gives CDR1 SGHNT, CDR2 YYREEE (reference sequence). The CDR3 runs 15 residues. The CDR3 DNA reads as TGTGCCAGCAGCTTGAAAAGGGAGGTAGACACTGAAGCTTTCTTT. It codes for CASSLKREVDTEAFF.

J is TRBJ1-5 and V is TRBV25-1; D gene unclear. Germline CDR1 and CDR2: MGHDK and SYGVNS. Trimming left V 3 bases short and J 4 bases short, with 7 bases between. This CDR3 is 13 amino acids long. CDR3 bases: TGTGCCAGCAGTGACGGACTGAATCAGCCCCAGCATTTT. Translating gives CASSDGLNQPQHF.

The chain carries TRBV27 and TRBJ1-1, with 7 bases matching TRBD1. CDR3 length equals 14 residues. Losses at the gene ends were 2 bases for V and 4 bases for J; bases not matched to a gene: 4. The germline gives CDR1 MNHEY, CDR2 SMNVEV (reference sequence). CDR3 loop: CASSLMGTATEAFF. CDR3 sequence (DNA): TGTGCCAGCAGTTTAATGGGGACAGCCACTGAAGCTTTCTTT.

The chain uses TRBV19 and TRBJ1-5, with a weak D call TRBD1 (6 bases). The CDR3 has 14 residues. Germline lookup yields CDR1 LNHDA and CDR2 SQIVND (reference sequence). The V end lost 2 bases, the J end lost 3 bases, and 8 bases lay between the germline ends. The CDR3 region is CASSIYRDNQPQHF. The CDR3, as DNA: TGTGCCAGTAGTATATACAGGGACAATCAGCCCCAGCATTTT.

CDR3 loop: CASSEGQFLNEKLFF. The CDR3 region has the DNA TGTGCCAGCAGCGAGGGACAGTTCCTTAATGAAAAACTGTTTTTT. The rearrangement links TRBV11-2 to TRBJ1-4; TRBD1 aligns across 7 bases. This CDR3 is 15 amino acids long. V trimming: 5 bases; J trimming: 4 bases; junction bases outside the gene matches: 7. Germline CDR1 and CDR2: SGHAT and FQNNGV.

This chain connects TRBV2 to TRBJ2-7, with 10 bases lining up with TRBD1. Germline V gene data show CDR1 as SNHLY and CDR2 as FYNNEI. The CDR3 sequence is 16 residues long. Trimming at V came to 3 bases and at J to 6 bases, leaving 11 bases not matched to a gene. The CDR3 loop reads CASSDDLDRGRFEQYF. The CDR3 DNA reads TGTGCCAGCAGTGACGACCTCGACAGGGGGCGGTTCGAGCAGTACTTC.

The genes are TRBV6-1 and TRBJ1-1; D possibly corresponds to TRBD1 (6 bases). Looked up from germline, CDR1 is MNHNS and CDR2 is SASEGT. V was shortened by 6 bases and J by 6 bases, with 11 bases between the two germline ends. CDR3 length equals 12 residues. DNA of the CDR3: TGTGCCAGCAGCCAGGGGAGGTCTGAAGCTTTCTTT. It translates to CASSQGRSEAFF.

This clone was observed once. The gene calls are TRBV25-1 and TRBJ2-5; D unclear. Germline-derived CDR1 and CDR2 are MGHDK and SYGVNS. CDR3 length: 12 residues. Trimming pared 2 bases from V and 9 bases from J, leaving 10 bases between. CDR3 region: CASSEVLGAQYF. The CDR3 DNA reads TGTGCCAGCAGTGAAGTCCTTGGGGCCCAGTACTTC.

The V call is TRBV19, the J call TRBJ2-2; D call uncertain. Germline V gives CDR1 LNHDA, CDR2 SQIVND (reference sequence). The CDR3 extends over 15 amino acids. V was clipped by 5 bases and J by 0 bases, with 10 bases between them. The CDR3 DNA reads TGTGCCAGTAGTGTCAATCCGGCGAACACCGGGGAGCTGTTTTTT. Translating it yields CASSVNPANTGELFF.

This clone appeared a few times. The chain carries TRBV7-6 and TRBJ2-4; D is uncertain. CDR3 size: 13 residues. The ends were cut back, 0 bases at V and 8 bases at J, with 8 bases in the middle. Per the germline V gene, CDR1 is SGHVS and CDR2 is FNYEAQ. CDR3 loop: CASSLAQVDIQYF. CDR3 coding DNA: TGTGCCAGCAGCTTAGCTCAGGTGGACATTCAGTACTTC.

About this clone itself: Other DNA variants within this sample encode the same CDR3. The chain has TRBV27 and TRBJ1-5; 7 bases match TRBD1. CDR1 MNHEY and CDR2 SMNVEV come from the germline V gene (reference sequence). There are 15 residues in the CDR3. Losses at the gene ends were 1 base for V and 4 bases for J; bases not matched to a gene: 4. The CDR3 region is CASSLLGTANQPQHF. Written as DNA, the CDR3 is TGTGCCAGCAGTTTATTGGGGACAGCGAATCAGCCCCAGCATTTT.

The sample holds one count of this clone. This rearrangement joins TRBV9 to TRBJ2-7, with 8 bases fitting TRBD1. CDR1 and CDR2 from the germline V gene are SGDLS and YYNGEE. V lost 4 bases and J lost 0; bases outside the gene matches: 6. The CDR3 length is 15 residues. In DNA, the CDR3 is TGTGCCAGCAGCCCCTGGACAGGGAGCTCCTACGAGCAGTACTTC. This gives the protein CASSPWTGSSYEQYF.

This sequence joins TRBV28 and TRBJ2-7; 9 nucleotides line up with TRBD2. The CDR3 length is 17 residues. V lost 5 bases, J lost 2 bases, and 13 bases stayed unmatched. The germline gives CDR1 MDHEN, CDR2 SYDVKM. CDR3 in amino acids: CASSPKSSGRPTYEQYF. In DNA form, the CDR3 reads TGTGCCAGCAGTCCTAAATCAAGCGGGAGGCCCACCTACGAGCAGTACTTC.